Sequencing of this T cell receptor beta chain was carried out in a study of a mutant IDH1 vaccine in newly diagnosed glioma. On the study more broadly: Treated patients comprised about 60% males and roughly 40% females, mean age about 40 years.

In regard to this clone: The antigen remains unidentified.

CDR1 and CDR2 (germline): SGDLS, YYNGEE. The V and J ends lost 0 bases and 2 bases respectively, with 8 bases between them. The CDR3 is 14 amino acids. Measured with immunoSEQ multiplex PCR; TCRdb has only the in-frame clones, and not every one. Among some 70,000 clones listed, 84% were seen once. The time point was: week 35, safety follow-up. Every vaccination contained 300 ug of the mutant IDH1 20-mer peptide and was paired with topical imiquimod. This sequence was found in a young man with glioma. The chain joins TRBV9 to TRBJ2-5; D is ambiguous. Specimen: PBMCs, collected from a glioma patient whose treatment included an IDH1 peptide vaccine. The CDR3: CASSVGPRQETQYF. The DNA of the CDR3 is TGTGCCAGCAGCGTAGGACCGCGGCAAGAGACCCAGTACTTC.